This T cell receptor beta chain was recorded in a study of graft-versus-host responses after intestinal transplantation. Overall study: All recipients got anti-thymocyte globulin induction, then tacrolimus and steroids for 2 to 4 years.

The CDR3 loop spans 16 amino acids. Trimming removed 4 bases from V and 1 base from J, with 17 bases in between. The V gene's germline CDR1 is SEHNR and CDR2 FQNEAQ (reference sequence). As regards this clone: Antigen specificity is unknown.

Findings and limits, study-wide: The presence of high graft-versus-host to host-versus-graft clonal ratios in allografts characterized patients with graft-donor T cell macrochimerism.

TCRdb's copy holds only in-frame clones and misses some; the assay was immunoSEQ multiplex PCR. The profile shows about 90,000 clones, 80% to 95% of them singletons. Source: unstimulated CD4+ T cells sorted from spleen or lymph node cells, taken before intestinal transplant. This chain connects TRBV7-9 to TRBJ2-7; unclear D gene. This clonotype was obtained from a human donor who received an intestinal transplant. CDR3 DNA: TGTGCCAGCAGCTCTAATATCGCGATACAATCCTACGAGCAGTACTTC. This encodes CASSSNIAIQSYEQYF.